These T cell receptor beta chains were read from a single sample in a study of blood T cell repertoires in COVID-19. Profiled with immunoSEQ multiplex PCR; TCRdb holds only in-frame clones, not every one. The table has 200,000 to 250,000 clones, roughly 90% seen once. Material for sequencing was PBMCs or T cells enriched from blood (not recorded which). The receptors come from a man aged 25 to 40 who had been exposed to COVID-19. CDR3s include the opening cysteine and the closing phenylalanine or tryptophan. Fields, in order: clone size, J gene, D gene, V gene, CDR3 protein, CDR3 DNA. The D gene is left open where the match is weak. Some rows mark clone size as missing; the rest say once, few, many or name a class of expanded clone.

abundance: NA
j_gene: TRBJ2-1
d_gene: NA
v_gene: TRBV7-6
CDR3aa: CASSSGSLPNEQFF
CDR3nt: TGTGCCAGCTCATCAGGATCTCTGCCCAATGAGCAGTTCTTC

abundance: NA
j_gene: TRBJ1-1
d_gene: NA
v_gene: TRBV7-2
CDR3aa: CASSLAGAMNTEAFF
CDR3nt: TGTGCCAGCAGCTTGGCAGGGGCCATGAACACTGAAGCTTTCTTT

abundance: NA
j_gene: TRBJ2-5
d_gene: TRBD2
v_gene: TRBV4-1
CDR3aa: CASSPVGLPYQETQYF
CDR3nt: TGCGCCAGCAGCCCCGTGGGACTACCGTACCAAGAGACCCAGTACTTC

abundance: NA
j_gene: TRBJ1-1
d_gene: NA
v_gene: TRBV4-1
CDR3aa: CASIQEGRSLDRPSF
CDR3nt: TGCGCCAGCATCCAAGAGGGTAGGAGCCTTGATCGCCCGAGTTTT

abundance: NA
j_gene: TRBJ2-7
d_gene: NA
v_gene: TRBV27
CDR3aa: CASSPLGGIQYEQYF
CDR3nt: TGTGCCAGCAGTCCCCTCGGAGGGATTCAGTACGAGCAGTACTTC

abundance: NA
j_gene: TRBJ1-5
d_gene: NA
v_gene: TRBV5-1
CDR3aa: CASSLDGGRNQPQHF
CDR3nt: TGCGCCAGCAGCTTGGACGGAGGCAGAAATCAGCCCCAGCATTTT

abundance: NA
j_gene: TRBJ2-3
d_gene: NA
v_gene: TRBV10-2
CDR3aa: CASSDNYLPDTQYF
CDR3nt: TGCGCCAGCAGTGATAACTACCTGCCAGATACGCAGTATTTT

abundance: once
j_gene: TRBJ2-7
d_gene: NA
v_gene: TRBV3-1/TRBV3-2
CDR3aa: CASSQGRGNEQYF
CDR3nt: TGTGCCAGCAGCCAAGGACGGGGGAACGAGCAGTACTTC

abundance: NA
j_gene: TRBJ1-5
d_gene: NA
v_gene: TRBV11-2
CDR3aa: CASSPNPGGQPQHF
CDR3nt: TGTGCCAGCAGCCCAAACCCCGGCGGTCAGCCCCAGCATTTT

abundance: NA
j_gene: TRBJ2-5
d_gene: NA
v_gene: TRBV7-2
CDR3aa: CASSLNGQAETQYF
CDR3nt: TGTGCCAGCAGCTTAAACGGTCAGGCAGAGACCCAGTACTTC

abundance: NA
j_gene: TRBJ1-4
d_gene: NA
v_gene: TRBV15
CDR3aa: CATSFLTPGEKLFF
CDR3nt: TGTGCCACCAGCTTTTTGACTCCGGGAGAAAAACTGTTTTTT

abundance: NA
j_gene: TRBJ1-1
d_gene: TRBD1
v_gene: TRBV7-9
CDR3aa: CASRSHPRTGGGGGAFF
CDR3nt: TGTGCCAGCAGATCTCACCCCCGGACAGGGGGCGGGGGTGGGGCTTTCTTT

abundance: NA
j_gene: TRBJ1-2
d_gene: NA
v_gene: TRBV5-1
CDR3aa: CASSPSTGAYGYTF
CDR3nt: TGCGCCAGCAGCCCCTCAACAGGAGCCTATGGCTACACCTTC

abundance: NA
j_gene: TRBJ1-5
d_gene: TRBD1
v_gene: TRBV2
CDR3aa: CASSARQGLNQPQHF
CDR3nt: TGTGCCAGCAGTGCCCGACAGGGCCTAAATCAGCCCCAGCATTTT

abundance: NA
j_gene: TRBJ2-5
d_gene: TRBD2
v_gene: TRBV4-2
CDR3aa: CASSQSTSGGRETQYF
CDR3nt: TGTGCCAGCAGCCAATCTACTAGCGGAGGAAGGGAGACCCAGTACTTC

abundance: NA
j_gene: TRBJ2-2
d_gene: TRBD2
v_gene: TRBV3-1/TRBV3-2
CDR3aa: CASSHLSGGAAGELFF
CDR3nt: TGTGCCAGCAGCCACCTTAGCGGGGGGGCCGCCGGGGAGCTGTTTTTT

abundance: NA
j_gene: TRBJ1-3
d_gene: TRBD1
v_gene: TRBV3-1/TRBV3-2
CDR3aa: CASSQESGRQGANTIYF
CDR3nt: TGTGCCAGCAGCCAAGAATCGGGAAGACAGGGGGCGAACACCATATATTTT

abundance: few
j_gene: TRBJ2-1
d_gene: NA
v_gene: TRBV5-4
CDR3aa: CASSLGGSSYNEQFF
CDR3nt: TGTGCCAGCAGCCTCGGGGGTAGCTCCTACAATGAGCAGTTCTTC

abundance: NA
j_gene: TRBJ2-5
d_gene: TRBD2
v_gene: TRBV9
CDR3aa: CASSPYGGEETQYF
CDR3nt: TGTGCCAGCAGCCCATATGGGGGGGAAGAGACCCAGTACTTC

abundance: NA
j_gene: TRBJ1-1
d_gene: TRBD1
v_gene: TRBV25-1
CDR3aa: CASSKQGTNTEAFF
CDR3nt: TGTGCCAGCAGTAAACAGGGGACGAACACTGAAGCTTTCTTT

abundance: NA
j_gene: TRBJ1-2
d_gene: NA
v_gene: TRBV25-1
CDR3aa: CASSPAGANQGYTF
CDR3nt: TGTGCCAGCAGCCCAGCGGGGGCAAATCAGGGCTACACCTTC

abundance: NA
j_gene: TRBJ2-2
d_gene: NA
v_gene: TRBV5-4
CDR3aa: CASSSPRVAGELFF
CDR3nt: TGTGCCAGCAGCTCTCCCCGGGTCGCCGGGGAGCTGTTTTTT

abundance: NA
j_gene: TRBJ2-7
d_gene: NA
v_gene: TRBV6-2/TRBV6-3
CDR3aa: CASSYSRRGGHTYEQYF
CDR3nt: TGTGCCAGCAGTTACTCTCGCCGAGGTGGTCATACCTACGAGCAGTACTTC

abundance: NA
j_gene: TRBJ1-2
d_gene: NA
v_gene: TRBV18
CDR3aa: CASSPDFNRVNYGYTF
CDR3nt: TGTGCCAGCTCACCAGATTTCAACAGGGTTAACTATGGCTACACCTTC

abundance: NA
j_gene: TRBJ2-5
d_gene: NA
v_gene: TRBV4-1
CDR3aa: CASSQDTQETQYF
CDR3nt: TGCGCCAGCAGCCAAGATACTCAAGAGACCCAGTACTTC

abundance: NA
j_gene: TRBJ1-6
d_gene: NA
v_gene: TRBV11-2
CDR3aa: CASSLRLGKDSALHF
CDR3nt: TGTGCCAGCAGCTTGCGCTTGGGGAAGGACTCGGCCCTCCACTTT

abundance: NA
j_gene: TRBJ2-7
d_gene: NA
v_gene: TRBV5-8
CDR3aa: CASSLGQPGQYF
CDR3nt: TGTGCCAGCAGCTTGGGCCAGCCAGGGCAGTACTTC

abundance: NA
j_gene: TRBJ2-6
d_gene: NA
v_gene: TRBV7-9
CDR3aa: CASSSHDRRANVLTF
CDR3nt: TGTGCCAGCAGCTCCCATGACAGGAGGGCCAACGTCCTGACTTTC

abundance: NA
j_gene: TRBJ1-1
d_gene: NA
v_gene: TRBV7-6
CDR3aa: CASSADTLNTEAFF
CDR3nt: TGTGCCAGCAGCGCGGACACTTTGAACACTGAAGCTTTCTTT

abundance: once
j_gene: TRBJ2-3
d_gene: NA
v_gene: TRBV7-8
CDR3aa: CASSTPRGWADTQYF
CDR3nt: TGTGCCAGCAGCACCCCCAGGGGATGGGCAGATACGCAGTATTTT

abundance: NA
j_gene: TRBJ2-5
d_gene: TRBD2
v_gene: TRBV28
CDR3aa: CASSTNFGGKETQYF
CDR3nt: TGTGCCAGCAGTACAAACTTCGGGGGGAAAGAGACCCAGTACTTC

abundance: NA
j_gene: TRBJ2-4
d_gene: NA
v_gene: TRBV2
CDR3aa: CASRGLAKNIQYF
CDR3nt: TGTGCCAGCAGGGGGCTAGCCAAAAACATTCAGTACTTC

abundance: NA
j_gene: TRBJ2-1
d_gene: TRBD1
v_gene: TRBV19
CDR3aa: CASKLDRGHYEQFF
CDR3nt: TGTGCCAGTAAGCTGGACAGGGGGCATTATGAGCAGTTCTTC

abundance: NA
j_gene: TRBJ2-5
d_gene: TRBD2
v_gene: TRBV5-1
CDR3aa: CASSPGAGGQTQYF
CDR3nt: TGCGCCAGCAGCCCCGGTGCGGGGGGTCAGACCCAGTACTTC

abundance: NA
j_gene: TRBJ2-5
d_gene: NA
v_gene: TRBV11-2
CDR3aa: CASSLDRTAETQYF
CDR3nt: TGTGCCAGCAGCTTAGATCGCACAGCAGAGACCCAGTACTTC

abundance: NA
j_gene: TRBJ2-6
d_gene: NA
v_gene: TRBV5-6
CDR3aa: CASSSRVPGANVLTF
CDR3nt: TGTGCCAGCAGTTCCAGGGTCCCAGGGGCCAACGTCCTGACTTTC

abundance: NA
j_gene: TRBJ2-3
d_gene: NA
v_gene: TRBV4-3
CDR3aa: CASSLRQASTTDTQYF
CDR3nt: TGCGCCAGCAGCCTCAGACAGGCCAGTACCACAGATACGCAGTATTTT

abundance: NA
j_gene: TRBJ1-6
d_gene: NA
v_gene: TRBV30
CDR3aa: CAWSVTRRVNSPLHF
CDR3nt: TGTGCCTGGAGTGTGACCCGGCGGGTTAATTCACCCCTCCACTTT

abundance: NA
j_gene: TRBJ1-4
d_gene: NA
v_gene: TRBV23-1
CDR3aa: CASSQGRGRDEKLFF
CDR3nt: TGCGCCAGCAGTCAGGGGAGGGGTAGGGATGAAAAACTGTTTTTT

abundance: NA
j_gene: TRBJ2-7
d_gene: TRBD1
v_gene: TRBV7-2
CDR3aa: CASSRMIRDRNYEQYF
CDR3nt: TGTGCCAGCAGCCGGATGATTCGGGACAGAAACTACGAGCAGTACTTC

abundance: NA
j_gene: TRBJ1-2
d_gene: NA
v_gene: TRBV3-1/TRBV3-2
CDR3aa: CASSLGGGGYTF
CDR3nt: TGTGCCAGCAGTCTCGGAGGTGGTGGCTACACCTTC

abundance: NA
j_gene: TRBJ1-2
d_gene: TRBD1
v_gene: TRBV7-2
CDR3aa: CASSLVRTGAYGYTF
CDR3nt: TGTGCCAGCAGCTTAGTGAGGACAGGGGCCTATGGCTACACCTTC

abundance: NA
j_gene: TRBJ2-5
d_gene: NA
v_gene: TRBV5-1
CDR3aa: CASSLAETQYF
CDR3nt: TGCGCCAGCAGCTTGGCGGAGACCCAGTACTTC